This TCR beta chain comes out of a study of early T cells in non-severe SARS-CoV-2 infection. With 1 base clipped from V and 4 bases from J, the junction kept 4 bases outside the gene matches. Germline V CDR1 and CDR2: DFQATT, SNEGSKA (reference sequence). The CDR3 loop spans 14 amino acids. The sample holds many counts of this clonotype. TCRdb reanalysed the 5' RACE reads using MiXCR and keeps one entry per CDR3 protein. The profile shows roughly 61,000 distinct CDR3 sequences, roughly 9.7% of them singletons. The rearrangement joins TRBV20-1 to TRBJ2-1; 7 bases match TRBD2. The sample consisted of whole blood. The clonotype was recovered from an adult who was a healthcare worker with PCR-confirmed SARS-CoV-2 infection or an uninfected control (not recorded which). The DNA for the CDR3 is TGCAGTGCTAGAGGCGGGAGTTATTACAATGAGCAGTTCTTC. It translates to CSARGGSYYNEQFF.